Listed below are T cell receptor beta chains from one sample, sequenced in a study of beta chain features in type 1 diabetes. TCRdb keeps only in-frame clones here, not all; method: immunoSEQ multiplex PCR. The sample consists of about 350,000 clones, around 19% of them appearing once. Sequences were obtained from naive CD4+ T cells from blood. The receptors shown here come from a woman between 18 and 29 years old in good health. CDR3s include the opening cysteine and the closing phenylalanine or tryptophan. A D gene is named only where the DNA matches it firmly. Only some rows state a clone size, as once, few, many or a class for expanded clones.

D gene,J gene,V gene,clone size,CDR3 DNA,CDR3 protein
NA,TRBJ2-5,TRBV4-1,few,TGCGCCAGCAGCTCGGCAGGGCGGGAAGGGGAGACCCAGTACTTC,CASSSAGREGETQYF
NA,TRBJ2-7,TRBV15,few,TGTGCCACCAGCAGGGCCGACAGCTACGAGCAGTACTTC,CATSRADSYEQYF
TRBD1,TRBJ1-2,TRBV6-6,NA,TGTGCCAGCAGCTATGGACAGGGGGTGTTTGGCTACACCTTC,CASSYGQGVFGYTF
TRBD1,TRBJ1-4,TRBV7-9,few,TGTGCCAGCAGCGGAACAGGGGGTCCTAATGAAAAACTGTTTTTT,CASSGTGGPNEKLFF
TRBD1,TRBJ2-1,TRBV27,few,TGTGCCAGCAGTTTCTTACAGGGGGCTGCCTACAATGAGCAGTTCTTC,CASSFLQGAAYNEQFF
NA,TRBJ2-7,TRBV7-2,NA,TGTGCCAGCAGCTTAGACAGGACGGACTACGAGCAGTACTTC,CASSLDRTDYEQYF
NA,TRBJ1-1,TRBV30,few,TGTGCCTGGAGTGTAAACCGGAGAGGGACTGAAGCTTTCTTT,CAWSVNRRGTEAFF
NA,TRBJ2-3,TRBV21-1,NA,TGTGCCAGCAGCAAAGGGGGGCGCACAGATACGCAGTATTTT,CASSKGGRTDTQYF
NA,TRBJ2-7,TRBV21-1,NA,TGTGCCAGCAGTCAGACAGGTCTCTACTCCTACGAGCAGTACTTC,CASSQTGLYSYEQYF
NA,TRBJ1-4,TRBV5-4,NA,TGTGCCAGCGGTCGGCCCGGAGTTAATGAAAAACTGTTTTTT,CASGRPGVNEKLFF
NA,TRBJ1-6,TRBV10-3,few,TGTGCCATCAGTGAGTCGGGACTCGGACTAAATTCACCCCTCCACTTT,CAISESGLGLNSPLHF
NA,TRBJ1-1,TRBV5-1,few,TGCGCCAGCAGGGAGGGTGTCTCGTCAGGGACTGAAGCTTTCTTT,CASREGVSSGTEAFF
NA,TRBJ1-5,TRBV6-6,NA,TGTGCCAGCAGCTTCGGGAGGCTCAATCAGCCCCAGCATTTT,CASSFGRLNQPQHF
NA,TRBJ2-5,TRBV4-3,NA,TGCGCCAGCAGCCAAGGAGGAGGACTGCAAGAGACCCAGTACTTC,CASSQGGGLQETQYF
NA,TRBJ2-2,TRBV14,NA,TGTGCCAGCAGCGTCGATTGGAGGACCGGGGAGCTGTTTTTT,CASSVDWRTGELFF
NA,TRBJ1-1,TRBV4-3,few,TGCGCCAGCAGCCAAGAACAGAACACTGAAGCTTTCTTT,CASSQEQNTEAFF
NA,TRBJ2-5,TRBV7-9,NA,TGTGCCAGCAGCCACTGGGCACAGGCCCGACGGGAGACCCAGTACTTC,CASSHWAQARRETQYF
TRBD2,TRBJ2-5,TRBV30,NA,TGTGCCTGGAGTGTAGAAGCGGGAGGGGAGACCCAGTACTTC,CAWSVEAGGETQYF
NA,TRBJ1-2,TRBV30,NA,TGTGCCTGGATTTCCGGCCTAGGCTATGGCTACACCTTC,CAWISGLGYGYTF
NA,TRBJ2-5,TRBV5-6,NA,TGTGCCAGCAGCTCGCGGCGGGAGACCCAGTACTTC,CASSSRRETQYF
TRBD1,TRBJ2-7,TRBV4-3,NA,TGCGCCAGCAGCAGGGGACAGGCCTACGAGCAGTACTTC,CASSRGQAYEQYF
TRBD2,TRBJ2-7,TRBV5-1,NA,TGCGCCAGCAGACAGACTAGCGGGAGCTCCTACGAGCAGTACTTC,CASRQTSGSSYEQYF
TRBD2,TRBJ2-7,TRBV19,NA,TGTGCCACTGGACTAGCGGGGGCAACTACCTACGAGCAGTACTTC,CATGLAGATTYEQYF
TRBD1,TRBJ2-2,TRBV7-9,NA,TGTGCCAGCAGCCTGACCGGGACAGGGTACACCGGGGAGCTGTTTTTT,CASSLTGTGYTGELFF
NA,TRBJ2-3,TRBV30,few,TGTGCCTGGAGCCCCCCGGGGATCACAGATACGCAGTATTTT,CAWSPPGITDTQYF
TRBD1,TRBJ2-7,TRBV29-1,few,TGCAGCGTTTTCGGGACAGCAAACTCCTACGAGCAGTACTTC,CSVFGTANSYEQYF
NA,TRBJ1-1,TRBV30,few,TGTGCCTGGAGTGTAACGAGGGGGACTGAAGCTTTCTTT,CAWSVTRGTEAFF
TRBD2,TRBJ2-3,TRBV5-1,NA,TGCGCCAGCAGCTTCGGGACTAGCGGCACAGATACGCAGTATTTT,CASSFGTSGTDTQYF
TRBD2,TRBJ2-7,TRBV5-4,NA,TGTGCCAGCAGCTCCCTTGGAGGGAGGGGATCAGGAGAGCAGTACTTC,CASSSLGGRGSGEQYF
NA,TRBJ2-1,TRBV6-5,NA,TGTGCCAGCAGTCGGGGGACAGAATACTACAATGAGCAGTTCTTC,CASSRGTEYYNEQFF
TRBD1,TRBJ2-3,TRBV7-9,few,TGTGCCAGCAGCTGGACAGGGACAGGGGATACGCAGTATTTT,CASSWTGTGDTQYF
TRBD1,TRBJ1-5,TRBV28,NA,TGTGCCAGCAGTTCACCGGGACAGGGGCATCAGCCCCAGCATTTT,CASSSPGQGHQPQHF
TRBD1,TRBJ2-1,TRBV25-1,few,TGTGCCAGCACTTCAGACAGGGGGAATGAGCAGTTCTTC,CASTSDRGNEQFF
NA,TRBJ2-7,TRBV10-3,NA,TGTGCCATCAGGATCGAGGGAGGCTACGAGCAGTACTTC,CAIRIEGGYEQYF
TRBD1,TRBJ2-3,TRBV2,NA,TGTGCCAGCAGACTTGACAGGGGGCGAGATACGCAGTATTTT,CASRLDRGRDTQYF
TRBD1,TRBJ2-3,TRBV7-3,NA,TGTGCCAGCAGCTTAACCTCCGGGACAGGGGTAGATACGCAGTATTTT,CASSLTSGTGVDTQYF
NA,TRBJ1-1,TRBV29-1,NA,TGCAGCGGGCGGGAACAAGGGAACACTGAAGCTTTCTTT,CSGREQGNTEAFF
NA,TRBJ2-7,TRBV2,few,TGTGCCAGCAGTGATAACAGTATAGCCTACGAGCAGTACTTC,CASSDNSIAYEQYF
TRBD2,TRBJ2-1,TRBV11-1,NA,TGTGCCAGCAGCCAAGGGCTAGCGGGGGTGGATGAGCAGTTCTTC,CASSQGLAGVDEQFF
NA,TRBJ2-5,TRBV5-1,few,TGCGCCAGCAGCTTGGCCGAGGAGACCCAGTACTTC,CASSLAEETQYF
NA,TRBJ2-5,TRBV2,NA,TGTGCCACGAGAGGTCAAGAGACCCAGTACTTC,CATRGQETQYF
NA,TRBJ1-5,TRBV28,NA,TGTGCCAGCAGTTCGCGTAGCAATCAGCCCCAGCATTTT,CASSSRSNQPQHF
NA,TRBJ2-1,TRBV27,NA,TGTGCCAGCAGTTCCGACAATGAGCAGTTCTTC,CASSSDNEQFF
NA,TRBJ1-5,TRBV25-1,NA,TGTGCCAGCAGTGACGGACAGACTAGCAATCAGCCCCAGCATTTT,CASSDGQTSNQPQHF
TRBD1,TRBJ1-2,TRBV7-2,few,TGTGCCAGCAGCTCGCCGGACAGGGGGATCTATGGCTACACCTTC,CASSSPDRGIYGYTF
NA,TRBJ1-2,TRBV29-1,NA,TGCAGCGTTGAACGGGCAGGGCTTGGCTACACCTTC,CSVERAGLGYTF
NA,TRBJ1-2,TRBV2,NA,TGTGCCAGTCGTAGAGAACAGGCAGGAGGCTACACCTTC,CASRREQAGGYTF
NA,TRBJ1-1,TRBV7-2,NA,TGTGCCAGCAGGTCCAGTGCCGGGAGGGGAACTGAAGCTTTCTTT,CASRSSAGRGTEAFF
NA,TRBJ1-5,TRBV9,NA,TGTGCCAGCAACAGCCCGAATAGCAATCAGCCCCAGCATTTT,CASNSPNSNQPQHF
NA,TRBJ2-7,TRBV27,NA,TGTGCCAGCAGTCCCCGGAGGGGCGAGCAGTACTTC,CASSPRRGEQYF